This is a list of T cell receptor beta chains from one sample in a study of T cells in Graves' hyperthyroidism and ophthalmopathy. TCRdb re-called the multiplex PCR reads through MiXCR, storing one row per CDR3 protein. Of 530,000 or so distinct CDR3 sequences in the sample, about half are singletons; the top ten hold around 7.7%. The sample comprised peripheral blood or thyroid tissue (not recorded which). These receptors were collected from a young woman with Graves' hyperthyroidism. CDR3s include the opening cysteine and the closing phenylalanine or tryptophan. Fields, in order: D gene, clone size, V gene, CDR3 length, J gene, CDR3 protein, CDR3 DNA. The D gene is left open where the match is weak. Clone size is shown for a subset of rows, as once, few, many or a class of expanded clone.

D gene: NA
clone size: NA
V gene: TRBV7-2
CDR3 length: 16
J gene: TRBJ2-7
CDR3 protein: CASSLAYRVKGYEQYF
CDR3 DNA: TGTGCCAGCAGCTTAGCCTACAGGGTTAAAGGCTACGAGCAGTACTTC

D gene: NA
clone size: many
V gene: TRBV6-6
CDR3 length: 15
J gene: TRBJ1-6
CDR3 protein: CASSTDGYYNSPLHF
CDR3 DNA: TGTGCCAGCAGCACGGACGGATATTATAATTCACCCCTCCACTTT

D gene: NA
clone size: few
V gene: TRBV7-2
CDR3 length: 14
J gene: TRBJ2-5
CDR3 protein: CASSRADGGETQYF
CDR3 DNA: TGTGCCAGCAGCCGGGCTGATGGGGGAGAGACCCAGTACTTC

D gene: NA
clone size: few
V gene: TRBV5-6
CDR3 length: 15
J gene: TRBJ2-7
CDR3 protein: CASSLPLAGTYEQYF
CDR3 DNA: TGTGCCAGCAGCTTGCCCCTCGCAGGGACCTACGAGCAGTACTTC

D gene: NA
clone size: NA
V gene: TRBV12-3/TRBV12-4
CDR3 length: 14
J gene: TRBJ1-2
CDR3 protein: CASSTSWRENGYTF
CDR3 DNA: TGTGCCAGCAGTACCTCCTGGAGGGAAAATGGCTACACCTTC

D gene: NA
clone size: NA
V gene: TRBV6-6
CDR3 length: 14
J gene: TRBJ1-5
CDR3 protein: CASSQVGDGQPQHF
CDR3 DNA: TGTGCCAGCAGCCAAGTCGGGGACGGTCAGCCCCAGCATTTT

D gene: NA
clone size: many
V gene: TRBV4-3
CDR3 length: 14
J gene: TRBJ2-7
CDR3 protein: CASSLDDRNYEQYF
CDR3 DNA: TGCGCCAGCAGCCTAGACGACAGGAACTACGAGCAGTACTTC

D gene: NA
clone size: many
V gene: TRBV7-2
CDR3 length: 14
J gene: TRBJ1-5
CDR3 protein: CASSTGTRGQPQHF
CDR3 DNA: TGTGCCAGCAGCACCGGGACAAGGGGCCAGCCCCAGCATTTT

D gene: TRBD1
clone size: NA
V gene: TRBV5-1
CDR3 length: 13
J gene: TRBJ2-5
CDR3 protein: CASSAGQEEAQYF
CDR3 DNA: TGCGCCAGCAGTGCTGGACAGGAAGAGGCCCAGTACTTC

D gene: NA
clone size: many
V gene: TRBV2
CDR3 length: 12
J gene: TRBJ2-5
CDR3 protein: CASSAAQETQYF
CDR3 DNA: TGTGCCAGCTCGGCAGCTCAAGAGACCCAGTACTTC

D gene: TRBD2
clone size: few
V gene: TRBV6-5
CDR3 length: 15
J gene: TRBJ2-7
CDR3 protein: CASSYSPGRVYEQYF
CDR3 DNA: TGTGCCAGCAGTTACTCACCCGGGAGGGTCTACGAGCAGTACTTC

D gene: NA
clone size: many
V gene: TRBV4-3
CDR3 length: 15
J gene: TRBJ1-2
CDR3 protein: CASSPHRRTEYGYTF
CDR3 DNA: TGCGCCAGCAGCCCTCACCGAAGGACAGAGTATGGCTACACCTTC

D gene: NA
clone size: few
V gene: TRBV30
CDR3 length: 13
J gene: TRBJ2-7
CDR3 protein: CAWSGGASYEQYF
CDR3 DNA: TGTGCCTGGAGTGGAGGGGCCTCCTACGAGCAGTACTTC

D gene: NA
clone size: many
V gene: TRBV20-1
CDR3 length: 15
J gene: TRBJ2-7
CDR3 protein: CSAGPGIRSSYEQYF
CDR3 DNA: TGCAGTGCTGGACCAGGGATCCGGAGCTCCTACGAGCAGTACTTC

D gene: NA
clone size: many
V gene: TRBV19
CDR3 length: 14
J gene: TRBJ1-2
CDR3 protein: CASSTTPTNYGYTF
CDR3 DNA: TGTGCCAGTAGTACGACACCTACTAACTATGGCTACACCTTC

D gene: NA
clone size: NA
V gene: TRBV7-6
CDR3 length: 12
J gene: TRBJ2-3
CDR3 protein: CASSLIPDTQYF
CDR3 DNA: TGTGCCAGCAGCTTAATCCCAGATACGCAGTATTTT

D gene: TRBD2
clone size: many
V gene: TRBV20-1
CDR3 length: 16
J gene: TRBJ2-7
CDR3 protein: CSAAGTSGRNSYEQYF
CDR3 DNA: TGCAGTGCTGCCGGGACTAGCGGGAGGAACTCCTACGAGCAGTACTTC

D gene: NA
clone size: many
V gene: TRBV7-9
CDR3 length: 15
J gene: TRBJ1-2
CDR3 protein: CASSLAGPSFYGYTF
CDR3 DNA: TGTGCCAGCAGCTTAGCCGGCCCCAGTTTCTATGGCTACACCTTC

D gene: TRBD2
clone size: many
V gene: TRBV20-1
CDR3 length: 15
J gene: TRBJ2-7
CDR3 protein: CSANPLAVSSYEQYF
CDR3 DNA: TGCAGTGCTAATCCACTAGCGGTGAGCTCCTACGAGCAGTACTTC

D gene: TRBD2
clone size: NA
V gene: TRBV11-2
CDR3 length: 18
J gene: TRBJ2-7
CDR3 protein: CASSPIRVAAGGPHEQYF
CDR3 DNA: TGTGCCAGCAGCCCTATCAGGGTAGCGGCGGGAGGGCCCCACGAGCAGTACTTC

D gene: NA
clone size: few
V gene: TRBV18
CDR3 length: 16
J gene: TRBJ1-3
CDR3 protein: CASSPRGGASGNTIYF
CDR3 DNA: TGTGCCAGCTCACCACGCGGGGGCGCCTCTGGAAACACCATATATTTT

D gene: NA
clone size: NA
V gene: TRBV9
CDR3 length: 17
J gene: TRBJ1-6
CDR3 protein: CASSPAGGGLHNSPLHF
CDR3 DNA: TGTGCCAGCAGCCCAGCGGGGGGAGGACTCCATAATTCACCCCTCCACTTT

D gene: NA
clone size: few
V gene: TRBV5-5
CDR3 length: 15
J gene: TRBJ1-1
CDR3 protein: CASSTRLTEITEAFF
CDR3 DNA: TGTGCCAGCAGTACCAGATTGACAGAAATCACTGAAGCTTTCTTT

D gene: NA
clone size: NA
V gene: TRBV2
CDR3 length: 12
J gene: TRBJ2-3
CDR3 protein: CASGLSTDTQYF
CDR3 DNA: TGTGCCAGCGGGCTCAGCACAGATACGCAGTATTTT

D gene: NA
clone size: few
V gene: TRBV20-1
CDR3 length: 16
J gene: TRBJ2-7
CDR3 protein: CSARDRGPRGSYEQYF
CDR3 DNA: TGCAGTGCTAGAGATCGGGGCCCCAGAGGGTCCTACGAGCAGTACTTC

D gene: TRBD2
clone size: many
V gene: TRBV20-1
CDR3 length: 17
J gene: TRBJ2-5
CDR3 protein: CSARGSDSGIRLETQYF
CDR3 DNA: TGCAGTGCAAGGGGGTCCGATAGCGGGATAAGATTGGAGACCCAGTACTTC

D gene: NA
clone size: once
V gene: TRBV12-3/TRBV12-4
CDR3 length: 11
J gene: TRBJ2-2
CDR3 protein: CASSTIGELFF
CDR3 DNA: TGTGCCAGCAGTACTATCGGGGAGCTGTTTTTT

D gene: NA
clone size: NA
V gene: TRBV7-9
CDR3 length: 16
J gene: TRBJ2-3
CDR3 protein: CASSPRAREVPDTQYF
CDR3 DNA: TGTGCCAGCAGCCCTAGAGCCAGGGAAGTACCAGATACGCAGTATTTT

D gene: TRBD1
clone size: many
V gene: TRBV5-8
CDR3 length: 15
J gene: TRBJ1-2
CDR3 protein: CASSPDRELGYGYTF
CDR3 DNA: TGTGCCAGCAGCCCGGACAGGGAATTGGGCTATGGCTACACCTTC

D gene: TRBD1
clone size: NA
V gene: TRBV6-5
CDR3 length: 15
J gene: TRBJ1-2
CDR3 protein: CASSNRGRVSYGYTF
CDR3 DNA: TGTGCCAGCAGTAACAGGGGGCGCGTAAGCTATGGCTACACCTTC

D gene: TRBD1
clone size: NA
V gene: TRBV29-1
CDR3 length: 14
J gene: TRBJ2-3
CDR3 protein: CSAHRGVIADTQYF
CDR3 DNA: TGCAGCGCCCACAGGGGAGTCATAGCAGATACGCAGTATTTT

D gene: NA
clone size: NA
V gene: TRBV24-1
CDR3 length: 13
J gene: TRBJ2-2
CDR3 protein: CATRIGNTGELFF
CDR3 DNA: TGTGCCACCAGGATAGGGAACACCGGGGAGCTGTTTTTT

D gene: TRBD1
clone size: many
V gene: TRBV5-1
CDR3 length: 15
J gene: TRBJ2-7
CDR3 protein: CASSLTAGQVYEQYF
CDR3 DNA: TGCGCCAGCAGCCTGACAGCTGGACAGGTATACGAGCAGTACTTC

D gene: TRBD2
clone size: NA
V gene: TRBV5-1
CDR3 length: 14
J gene: TRBJ2-7
CDR3 protein: CASSLTSGYNEQYF
CDR3 DNA: TGCGCCAGCAGCTTGACTAGCGGGTACAATGAGCAGTACTTC

D gene: NA
clone size: NA
V gene: TRBV12-3/TRBV12-4
CDR3 length: 14
J gene: TRBJ2-7
CDR3 protein: CASSLGVGAFEQYF
CDR3 DNA: TGTGCCAGCAGTTTAGGAGTTGGGGCATTCGAGCAGTACTTC

D gene: NA
clone size: many
V gene: TRBV7-9
CDR3 length: 13
J gene: TRBJ1-2
CDR3 protein: CASSRDLGYGYTF
CDR3 DNA: TGTGCCAGCAGTCGAGACCTTGGCTATGGCTACACCTTC

D gene: TRBD1
clone size: many
V gene: TRBV3-1
CDR3 length: 15
J gene: TRBJ2-7
CDR3 protein: CASSQRDSNSYEQYF
CDR3 DNA: TGTGCCAGCAGCCAACGGGACAGTAACTCCTACGAGCAGTACTTC